Sequencing of this TCR beta chain was carried out in a study of T cells in localized non-small cell lung cancer. Broader study findings: Median around 56 top-100 tumor clones were shared with paired adjacent lung. Heterogeneity is still possible, as just one tumor region was sequenced. Density of T cells in blood, when higher, went with longer overall survival.

This clone was observed a handful of times. The antigen remains undetermined. The CDR3 length is 13 residues. Trimming removed 4 bases from V and 5 bases from J; junction bases left unmatched: 4. The germline V gene has CDR1 SGHTA and CDR2 FQGNSA. The method was immunoSEQ multiplex PCR; TCRdb's version includes in-frame clones alone and lacks a portion of them. The sample yields about 25,000 clones, approximately 88% seen once. Source: peripheral blood mononuclear cells, taken before any cancer treatment. The rearrangement joins TRBV7-2 to TRBJ1-1; 7 bases line up with TRBD1. This sequence was found in a woman aged 40-75 years with stage III lung adenocarcinoma. The CDR3: CASSSGGRTEAFF. DNA of the CDR3: TGTGCCAGCAGCTCAGGGGGTAGGACTGAAGCTTTCTTT.